One and the same sample provided the 16 T cell receptor beta chains below, sequenced in a study of T cells in Graves' hyperthyroidism and ophthalmopathy. RNA transcripts provided the source from which TCR beta CDR3 regions were amplified. In the first-round RT-PCR of the TCR CDR3, the HTBI primer set was used. TCRdb redid the calling of the multiplex PCR reads with MiXCR, one entry per CDR3 protein. Of under 350,000 distinct CDR3 sequences in the sample, approximately 14% were seen once. Sequencing was carried out using blood. The source of these receptors is a woman between 35 and 50 years old with Graves' ophthalmopathy.

This clonotype was detected a few times. This chain joins TRBV27 and TRBJ1-2; TRBD1 is a possible D gene (6 bases). CDR1 is MNHEY and CDR2 is SMNVEV in the germline V gene (reference sequence). The CDR3 sequence is 14 residues long. V lost 8 bases and J lost 6, with 19 bases in between. The CDR3 spells CASRQGRFTDGYTF. The CDR3 DNA sequence: TGTGCCAGCCGGCAGGGGAGGTTCACGGATGGCTACACCTTC.

The genes are TRBV18 and TRBJ2-5, with TRBD2 matching over 9 bases. Germline values: CDR1 KGHSH, CDR2 LQKENI. The CDR3 has 14 amino acids. The V segment lost 3 bases and the J segment 6 bases; nucleotides outside the gene matches: 5. The CDR3: CASSPGLAVQTQYF. The CDR3 coding sequence is TGTGCCAGCTCACCGGGACTAGCAGTCCAGACCCAGTACTTC.

The V gene is TRBV14, the J gene TRBJ1-2; TRBD1 aligns across 7 bases. V trimming: 6 bases; J trimming: 4 bases; junction bases outside the gene matches: 5. From germline, CDR1 is SGHDN and CDR2 FVKESK. The CDR3 length is 13 residues. CDR3 sequence: CASSRQGSYGYTF. CDR3 in DNA: TGTGCCAGCAGTCGACAGGGAAGCTATGGCTACACCTTC.

In this sample, this clonotype turned up a few times. A single base separates this from a much larger clone, so it may be a read error. The V gene is TRBV6-5, the J gene TRBJ1-2; D possibly corresponds to TRBD1 (6 bases). Trimming pared 2 bases from V and 5 bases from J, leaving 6 bases between. This CDR3 is 12 amino acids long. Germline lookup yields CDR1 MNHEY and CDR2 SVGAGI. The CDR3 sequence: CASSYQGYGYTF. Here the CDR3 DNA reads TGTGCCAGCAGTTACCAGGGGTATGGCTACACCTTC.

This clonotype came up a few times. CDR3 coding DNA: TGCAGTGCTGAGGTCGGTACGGGAGTGAACACCGGGGAGCTGTTTTTT. Translation gives CSAEVGTGVNTGELFF. V usage is TRBV20-1 and J usage is TRBJ2-2, with D tentatively TRBD2 (6 bases). Germline loops: CDR1 DFQATT, CDR2 SNEGSKA (reference sequence). V gave up 5 bases and J gave up 1 base, with 17 bases separating them. CDR3 length: 16 amino acids.

This clonotype showed up many times. The gene calls are TRBV12-3 or TRBV12-4 and TRBJ1-2; no clear D gene. The CDR3 is 12 amino acids. V shed 3 bases and J shed 6 bases, with 8 bases lying between them. In DNA, the CDR3 is TGTGCCAGCAGTTTTTCAGAAGATGGCTACACCTTC. Protein sequence: CASSFSEDGYTF.

This rearrangement joins TRBV5-1 to TRBJ2-3, with D possibly matching TRBD1 (5 bases). Germline values: CDR1 SGHRS, CDR2 YFSETQ. The CDR3 runs 15 residues. Deletions cut 2 bases from V and 7 bases from J, with 17 bases between. The chain's CDR3 is CASSFRVGELHTQYF. For the CDR3, the DNA is TGCGCCAGCAGCTTCAGGGTGGGCGAGTTGCATACGCAGTATTTT.

This clonotype was counted a few times. The J gene is TRBJ1-2, the V gene TRBV30; D remains unclear. V was clipped by 4 bases and J by 1 base, with 7 bases between them. The CDR3 totals 12 residues. Germline V gene sequence: CDR1 GTSNPN, CDR2 SVGIG (reference sequence). The CDR3: CAWNQRNYGYTF. The CDR3 bases are TGTGCCTGGAACCAGCGTAACTATGGCTACACCTTC.

Of note for this clonotype: A much larger clone differs by one base, so this may be a read error. This CDR3 reads CASSLTSRASTDTQYF. The CDR3 DNA reads as TGTGCCAGCAGCCTTACTAGCAGGGCAAGCACAGATACGCAGTATTTT. This rearrangement joins TRBV7-9 to TRBJ2-3, with a possible D match to TRBD2 (6 bases). Trimming removed 5 bases at V and 0 bases at J, with 15 bases between. There are 16 residues in the CDR3. Germline CDR1 reads SEHNR; CDR2 reads FQNEAQ (reference sequence).

This clonotype was seen a few times. The J gene is TRBJ2-7, the V gene TRBV14; a possible D gene is TRBD2 (5 bases). The V gene lost 4 bases and the J gene lost 6 bases, with 13 bases spanning the gap. CDR1 is SGHDN, CDR2 FVKESK, per germline. This CDR3 contains 13 residues. Here the CDR3 reads CASSPLLLGEQYF. CDR3 DNA: TGTGCCAGCAGCCCCCTGCTACTAGGCGAGCAGTACTTC.

This clonotype turned up a few times. The chain uses TRBV4-1 and TRBJ1-1, with D perhaps TRBD1 (5 bases). The germline V gene has CDR1 MGHRA and CDR2 YSYEKL. This CDR3 is 15 amino acids long. Between the trimmed V and J ends, which lost 1 base and 2 bases, there was a span of 11 bases. The CDR3 region has the DNA TGCGCCAGCAGCCAAGTCCCGACAGCTAACACTGAAGCTTTCTTT. It is translated as CASSQVPTANTEAFF.

This clonotype showed up many times. The chain couples TRBV28 to TRBJ2-3; tentatively, D is TRBD2 (6 bases). Germline assignment: CDR1 MDHEN and CDR2 SYDVKM. The CDR3 is made up of 14 amino acids. Trimming pared 3 bases from V and 2 bases from J, leaving 9 bases between. This CDR3 reads CASSFGRPTDTQYF. Here the CDR3 DNA reads TGTGCCAGCAGTTTCGGGAGACCCACAGATACGCAGTATTTT.

The table lists this clonotype with many counts. V is TRBV3-1 and J is TRBJ2-5; tentatively, D is TRBD1 (6 bases). The germline V gene has CDR1 LGHDT and CDR2 YNNKEL (reference sequence). Trimming left V 3 bases short and J 2 bases short, with 10 bases between. This CDR3 region has 14 residues. CDR3 protein: CASSQPGQQETQYF. For the CDR3, the DNA is TGTGCCAGCAGCCAGCCAGGACAGCAAGAGACCCAGTACTTC.

This clonotype occurred a few times. The chain combines TRBV20-1 with TRBJ2-3, with 10 bases lining up with TRBD2. The V and J ends lost 5 bases and 5 bases, in that order; junction bases with no gene match: 10. Germline CDR1 DFQATT, CDR2 SNEGSKA (reference sequence). CDR3 length: 15 residues. Written as DNA, the CDR3 is TGCAGTGCTTCCTTACTAGCGGGGCTTGGAGATACGCAGTATTTT. Translation gives CSASLLAGLGDTQYF.

This chain uses TRBV5-1 with TRBJ2-3; 7 bases match TRBD2. This CDR3 spans 16 amino acids. With 3 bases clipped from V and 5 bases from J, the junction kept 12 bases outside the gene matches. CDR1 and CDR2 (germline): SGHRS, YFSETQ. In DNA, the CDR3 is TGCGCCAGCAGCTCACCCGGGACTACTACACTAGATACGCAGTATTTT. It encodes CASSSPGTTTLDTQYF. The full variable domain, in which reference TRBV5-1 and TRBJ2-3 provide the parts outside the CDR3, is KAGVTQTPRYLIKTRGQQVTLSCSPISGHRSVSWYQQTPGQGLQFLFEYFSETQRNKGNFPGRFSGRQFSNSRSEMNVSTLELGDSALYLCASSSPGTTTLDTQYFGPGTRLTVL.

This clonotype was observed a few times. This chain connects TRBV14 to TRBJ1-1; no definite D call. The germline V gene has CDR1 SGHDN and CDR2 FVKESK. This CDR3 is 15 amino acids long. V lost 0 bases and J lost 1, with 9 bases in between. CDR3 coding DNA: TGTGCCAGCAGCCAAGAAAAGTTGGAGAACACTGAAGCTTTCTTT. Translation: CASSQEKLENTEAFF.